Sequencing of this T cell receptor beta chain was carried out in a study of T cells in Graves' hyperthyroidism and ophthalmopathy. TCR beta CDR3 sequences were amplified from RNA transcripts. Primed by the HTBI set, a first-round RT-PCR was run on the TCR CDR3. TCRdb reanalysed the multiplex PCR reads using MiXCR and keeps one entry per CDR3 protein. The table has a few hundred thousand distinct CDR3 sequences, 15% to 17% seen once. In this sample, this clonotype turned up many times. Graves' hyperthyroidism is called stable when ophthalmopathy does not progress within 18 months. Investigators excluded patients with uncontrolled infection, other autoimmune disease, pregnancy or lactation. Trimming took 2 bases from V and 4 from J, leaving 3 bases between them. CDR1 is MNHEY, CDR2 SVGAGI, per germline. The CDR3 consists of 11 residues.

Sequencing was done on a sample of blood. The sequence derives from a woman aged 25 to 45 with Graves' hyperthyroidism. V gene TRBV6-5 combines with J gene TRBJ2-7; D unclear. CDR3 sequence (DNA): TGTGCCAGCAGTTACCGATACGAGCAGTACTTC. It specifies CASSYRYEQYF.